This TCR beta chain was identified during a study of identifying expanded T cells in peripheral blood. Collection occurred without any documented infections or immune events in donors. Overall study results and limits: Technical replicates showed approximately 1.2 changed clones; approximately 2 weeks around 15; four weeks 19.

Germline V CDR1 and CDR2: LNHDA, SQIVND (reference sequence). V lost 8 bases and J lost 6, with 5 bases in between. The CDR3 sequence is 10 residues long. Details on this clone: Its antigen remains unknown.

Data came from immunoSEQ multiplex PCR; TCRdb stores just in-frame clones and leaves some out. The table lists about 130,000 clones, about 88% of them singletons. This TCR was recovered from a person aged 18 to 75 in good health. The V call is TRBV19, the J call TRBJ2-1; D call uncertain. Sequencing was performed on blood. CDR3 coding DNA: TGTGCCAGTGCGTCCAATGAGCAGTTCTTC. Translation gives CASASNEQFF.